These T cell receptor beta chains were read from a single sample in a study of blood T cells in healthy people across ages. Via MiXCR, TCRdb re-called the 5' RACE reads, giving one row per CDR3 protein. The top ten hold under 50% of the sample, which has more than 650,000 distinct CDR3 sequences, 50% to 65% seen once. Sequencing was carried out using blood. These receptors originate from a man aged 80 or over in good health. Each CDR3 is given with its conserved first and last residue. A D gene is named only where the DNA matches it firmly. Size is stated for part of the rows, as once, few or many counts, or as a class when the clone is expanded.

d_call: TRBD1; v_call: TRBV24-1; clone_size: -; j_call: TRBJ1-1; cdr3_length: 16; cdr3_aa: CATRGPGQGENTEAFF; cdr3_nt: TGTGCCACCAGGGGCCCCGGTCAGGGGGAGAACACTGAAGCTTTCTTT
d_call: TRBD2; v_call: TRBV18; clone_size: once; j_call: TRBJ2-1; cdr3_length: 14; cdr3_aa: CASSGGGGYNEQFF; cdr3_nt: TGTGCCAGCTCCGGAGGCGGGGGTTACAATGAGCAGTTCTTC
d_call: TRBD2; v_call: TRBV12-3/TRBV12-4; clone_size: few; j_call: TRBJ2-1; cdr3_length: 16; cdr3_aa: CASSVTSGRGYNEQFF; cdr3_nt: TGTGCCAGCAGTGTGACTAGCGGGAGAGGGTACAATGAGCAGTTCTTC
d_call: -; v_call: TRBV29-1; clone_size: few; j_call: TRBJ2-1; cdr3_length: 14; cdr3_aa: CSVEAGEMDNEQFF; cdr3_nt: TGCAGCGTTGAAGCGGGAGAGATGGACAATGAGCAGTTCTTC
d_call: TRBD2; v_call: TRBV20-1; clone_size: -; j_call: TRBJ2-3; cdr3_length: 15; cdr3_aa: CSARELAGAGRYAYF; cdr3_nt: TGCAGTGCTAGAGAACTAGCGGGAGCTGGGAGATACGCGTATTTT
d_call: -; v_call: TRBV28; clone_size: -; j_call: TRBJ2-5; cdr3_length: 12; cdr3_aa: CASSFRGLQQYF; cdr3_nt: TGTGCCAGCAGTTTTAGGGGCTTGCAGCAGTACTTC
d_call: TRBD1; v_call: TRBV6-1; clone_size: -; j_call: TRBJ2-1; cdr3_length: 17; cdr3_aa: CASSEGRGGIGYNEQFF; cdr3_nt: TGTGCCAGCAGTGAAGGACGAGGGGGCATCGGGTACAATGAGCAGTTCTTC
d_call: -; v_call: TRBV6-5; clone_size: -; j_call: TRBJ2-1; cdr3_length: 14; cdr3_aa: CASSYSLLRNEQFF; cdr3_nt: TGTGCCAGCAGTTACTCGTTGTTACGCAATGAGCAGTTCTTC
d_call: TRBD1; v_call: TRBV3-1; clone_size: -; j_call: TRBJ1-1; cdr3_length: 14; cdr3_aa: CASSQAGGSTEAFF; cdr3_nt: TGTGCCAGCAGCCAAGCAGGGGGGAGCACTGAAGCTTTCTTT
d_call: -; v_call: TRBV20-1; clone_size: few; j_call: TRBJ1-4; cdr3_length: 14; cdr3_aa: CSARERQGGEKLFF; cdr3_nt: TGCAGTGCTAGGGAGAGGCAGGGAGGTGAAAAACTGTTTTTT
d_call: -; v_call: TRBV9; clone_size: -; j_call: TRBJ1-1; cdr3_length: 13; cdr3_aa: CAGSDRDDTEAFF; cdr3_nt: TGTGCCGGCAGCGATAGAGACGACACTGAAGCTTTCTTT
d_call: -; v_call: TRBV20-1; clone_size: -; j_call: TRBJ2-1; cdr3_length: 14; cdr3_aa: CSASPSASYNEQFF; cdr3_nt: TGCAGTGCTAGTCCTAGCGCATCCTACAATGAGCAGTTCTTC
d_call: TRBD1; v_call: TRBV18; clone_size: -; j_call: TRBJ2-3; cdr3_length: 16; cdr3_aa: CASSPDGTGRTDTQYF; cdr3_nt: TGTGCCAGCTCACCTGACGGGACAGGGCGCACAGATACGCAGTATTTT
d_call: -; v_call: TRBV20-1; clone_size: once; j_call: TRBJ1-1; cdr3_length: 12; cdr3_aa: CSATYRNTEAFF; cdr3_nt: TGCAGTGCCACTTACAGGAACACTGAAGCTTTCTTT
d_call: TRBD1; v_call: TRBV6-5; clone_size: -; j_call: TRBJ2-4; cdr3_length: 15; cdr3_aa: CASSYVGQGRNIQYF; cdr3_nt: TGTGCCAGCAGTTACGTAGGACAGGGTAGAAACATTCAGTACTTC
d_call: TRBD2; v_call: TRBV12-3/TRBV12-4; clone_size: -; j_call: TRBJ2-3; cdr3_length: 15; cdr3_aa: CASSERNSGRARAYF; cdr3_nt: TGTGCCAGCAGCGAAAGGAATAGCGGGAGGGCCCGCGCGTATTTT
d_call: -; v_call: TRBV20-1; clone_size: few; j_call: TRBJ2-7; cdr3_length: 14; cdr3_aa: CSARVPRGGYEQYF; cdr3_nt: TGCAGTGCTAGAGTGCCCCGAGGGGGCTACGAGCAGTACTTC
d_call: TRBD2; v_call: TRBV10-3; clone_size: -; j_call: TRBJ2-1; cdr3_length: 16; cdr3_aa: CAISNEGTSGSNEQFF; cdr3_nt: TGTGCCATCAGTAACGAAGGGACTAGCGGGAGCAATGAGCAGTTCTTC
d_call: -; v_call: TRBV11-2; clone_size: few; j_call: TRBJ2-5; cdr3_length: 14; cdr3_aa: CASSPVGPVETQYF; cdr3_nt: TGTGCCAGCAGCCCCGTGGGACCTGTGGAGACCCAGTACTTC
d_call: -; v_call: TRBV7-9; clone_size: -; j_call: TRBJ1-4; cdr3_length: 11; cdr3_aa: CASSRSEKLFF; cdr3_nt: TGTGCCAGCAGCCGAAGTGAAAAACTGTTTTTT
d_call: -; v_call: TRBV20-1; clone_size: -; j_call: TRBJ2-5; cdr3_length: 16; cdr3_aa: CSARDLRQGRVETQYF; cdr3_nt: TGCAGTGCTAGAGATCTCAGGCAGGGGCGGGTGGAGACCCAGTACTTC
d_call: TRBD1; v_call: TRBV12-3/TRBV12-4; clone_size: few; j_call: TRBJ1-2; cdr3_length: 16; cdr3_aa: CASSPRGQTDNYGYTF; cdr3_nt: TGTGCCAGCAGTCCGAGGGGACAGACAGACAACTATGGCTACACCTTC